These 10 T cell receptor beta chains originate from one sample sequenced in a study of response to subunit inactivated influenza vaccine. MiXCR, applied by TCRdb to the RT-PCR reads, yields one record per CDR3 protein. The data contain over 400,000 distinct CDR3 sequences, about an eighth of them singletons. Specimen: PBMCs from blood, collected about 6 weeks after vaccination. Receptor source: a man aged 50 to 60 who received an inactivated influenza vaccine.

This clonotype was seen only a few times. The genes are TRBV27 and TRBJ2-7; 8 positions agree with TRBD2. Germline CDR1 reads MNHEY; CDR2 reads SMNVEV (reference sequence). V trimming: 2 bases; J trimming: 4 bases; junction bases outside the gene matches: 7. This CDR3 has 15 residues. The DNA of the CDR3 is TGTGCCAGCAGTTTACTAGCGGGCAGCACGTACGAGCAGTACTTC. Protein product: CASSLLAGSTYEQYF.

The table lists this clonotype with a few counts. This sequence joins TRBV7-3 and TRBJ2-7, with D tentatively TRBD2 (6 bases). Germline lookup yields CDR1 SGHTA and CDR2 FQGTGA. Trimming cost V 3 bases and J 2 bases, with 14 bases left between them. The CDR3 totals 15 residues. CDR3 DNA sequence: TGTGCCAGCAGCTTTGGGGCAGCGGGCCCCTACGAGCAGTACTTC. It translates to CASSFGAAGPYEQYF. The whole variable domain, filled in from reference TRBV7-3 and TRBJ2-7, reads GAGVSQTPSNKVTEKGKYVELRCDPISGHTALYWYRQSLGQGPEFLIYFQGTGAADDSGLPNDRFFAVRPEGSVSTLKIQRTERGDSAVYLCASSFGAAGPYEQYFGPGTRLTVT.

The chain employs TRBV7-8 and TRBJ1-2; maybe TRBD1 (6 bases). The V and J ends lost 11 bases and 0 bases respectively, with 13 bases between them. From germline, CDR1 is SGHVS and CDR2 FQNEAQ. The CDR3 is 13 amino acids. The CDR3 sequence: CAAGTPTNYGYTF. CDR3 DNA sequence: TGTGCCGCTGGGACACCTACTAACTATGGCTACACCTTC.

This clonotype has a count of ten or more. Here the CDR3 reads CSARVPSRNSYEQYF. CDR3 coding DNA: TGCAGTGCTAGAGTTCCTTCCCGGAACTCCTACGAGCAGTACTTC. This chain joins TRBV20-1 and TRBJ2-7; D not certain. V dropped 1 base and J dropped 0 bases, with 13 bases sitting between them. The germline CDR1 and CDR2 sequences are DFQATT and SNEGSKA (reference sequence). The CDR3 runs 15 residues.

The rearrangement uses TRBV20-1 and TRBJ1-1, with D uncertain. Germline V CDR1 and CDR2: DFQATT, SNEGSKA (reference sequence). Deletions cut 1 base from V and 1 base from J, with 7 bases between. The CDR3 spans 13 residues. The CDR3 DNA reads as TGCAGTGCTAGAGGGACCTGGAACACTGAAGCTTTCTTT. Protein: CSARGTWNTEAFF.

The table lists this clonotype with many counts. This sequence joins TRBV20-1 and TRBJ2-3, with 7 nucleotides matching TRBD1. The ends lost 1 base at V and 6 bases at J; junction bases unmatched: 13. The CDR3 has 16 amino acids. Germline CDR1 DFQATT, CDR2 SNEGSKA (reference sequence). The CDR3 nucleotides are TGCAGTGCTAGAGGTCGGGGATTGACAGGGTTGGATACGCAGTATTTT. Protein product: CSARGRGLTGLDTQYF.

This chain links TRBV5-1 with TRBJ2-3, with TRBD2 matching over 12 bases. V trimming: 3 bases; J trimming: 5 bases; junction bases outside the gene matches: 10. The CDR3 has 17 amino acids. Germline CDR1 is SGHRS and CDR2 is YFSETQ. The CDR3 is CASSSFLAGGAGDTQYF. The CDR3 DNA sequence: TGCGCCAGCAGCTCTTTCCTAGCGGGAGGGGCGGGAGATACGCAGTATTTT.

The rearrangement uses TRBV7-2 and TRBJ2-2; D gene unclear. The CDR3 runs 16 residues. From germline, CDR1 is SGHTA and CDR2 FQGNSA. Trimming removed 6 bases at V and 3 bases at J, with 17 bases between. The CDR3 loop reads CASSLMGSIDTGELFF. Here the CDR3 DNA reads TGTGCCAGCAGTCTTATGGGTAGCATCGACACCGGGGAGCTGTTTTTT.

This clonotype was seen a few times. The chain joins TRBV5-1 to TRBJ2-1, with TRBD2 matching over 8 bases. Germline-derived CDR1 and CDR2 are SGHRS and YFSETQ. With V trimmed by 7 bases and J by 0 bases, 9 bases remained unmatched. The CDR3 consists of 16 residues. CDR3 amino acids: CASAALLADSYNEQFF. The CDR3 DNA follows: TGCGCCAGCGCTGCACTACTAGCGGACTCCTACAATGAGCAGTTCTTC.

The chain employs TRBV6-1 and TRBJ2-7, with TRBD1 identical over 11 bases. This CDR3 has 13 residues. The V gene's germline CDR1 is MNHNS and CDR2 SASEGT. Trimming took 6 bases from V and 8 from J; bases not matched to a gene: 6. The CDR3 bases are TGTGCCAGCAGCCGGGACAGGGGGGCCCAGCAGTACTTC. Translation gives CASSRDRGAQQYF.